Detailed here is one T cell receptor beta chain. Authors' methods: Cell counts per sample came from amplifying reference gene primers. TCRdb's table, derived via immunoSEQ multiplex PCR, lists solely in-frame clones and lacks some. The V and J calls and the clone size are those of that table, but D and trimming were determined from the DNA. The sample has more than 300,000 clones, about 87% seen once. These data come from a study of blood T cell repertoires in COVID-19. Overall study context: The samples span acute and convalescent COVID-19 from the United States, Italy and Spain. T cells, B-cell-depleted T cells, or PBMCs provided the cDNA or gDNA that served as material.

In Seattle, patients joined the study during active infection and were tracked longitudinally. The receptor comes from a woman aged 50 to 60 with COVID-19, enrolled during active disease. The material sequenced was peripheral blood.

CDR3: CSVADTYYEQYF. The CDR3 DNA reads TGCAGCGTTGCGGACACCTACTACGAGCAGTACTTC. The chain combines TRBV29-1 with TRBJ2-7; weak D call: TRBD1 (5 bases). V dropped 4 bases and J dropped 3 bases, with 10 bases sitting between them. The CDR3 totals 12 residues. CDR1 is SQVTM and CDR2 is ANQGSEA in the germline V gene.